The rows below give T cell receptor beta chains drawn from one sample of a study of blood T cell repertoires in COVID-19. The method was immunoSEQ multiplex PCR; TCRdb's version includes in-frame clones alone and lacks a portion of them. This table has 25,000 to 35,000 clones, approximately 90% appearing once. The sample comprised peripheral blood. All receptors derive from a man older than 75 with acute or convalescent COVID-19. Both conserved end residues are part of each CDR3. Fields, in order: D gene, V gene, clone size, J gene, CDR3 protein, CDR3 DNA. A D gene is named only where the DNA matches it firmly. Clone sizes are given selectively: once, few, many, or a class where the clone is expanded.

NA	TRBV5-1	once	TRBJ2-5	CASSLPSETQYF	TGCGCCAGCAGCTTGCCTTCAGAGACCCAGTACTTC
TRBD2	TRBV10-3	NA	TRBJ2-7	CAISDSLSGYEQYF	TGTGCCATCAGTGATTCCCTTAGCGGGTACGAGCAGTACTTC
NA	TRBV12-3/TRBV12-4	NA	TRBJ1-5	CASSWGLNQPQHF	TGTGCCAGCAGTTGGGGGCTGAATCAGCCCCAGCATTTT
TRBD1	TRBV3-1/TRBV3-2	once	TRBJ1-6	CASSRGQGSLPLHF	TGTGCCAGCAGTCGGGGACAGGGGTCCCTGCCCCTCCACTTT
TRBD1	TRBV7-8	NA	TRBJ2-7	CASSRDRVSYEQYF	TGTGCCAGCAGCCGGGACAGGGTCTCCTACGAGCAGTACTTC
NA	TRBV27	NA	TRBJ1-6	CASSGGYSPLHF	TGTGCCAGCAGCGGGGGGTATTCACCCCTCCACTTT
TRBD1	TRBV10-3	NA	TRBJ1-2	CAISDQGSGGGGYTF	TGTGCCATCAGTGACCAAGGGTCAGGGGGCGGTGGCTACACCTTC
TRBD1	TRBV9	NA	TRBJ1-2	CASSPTLDRPPQTYGYTF	TGTGCCAGCAGCCCCACTTTGGACAGGCCGCCGCAGACCTATGGCTACACCTTC
TRBD1	TRBV7-3	NA	TRBJ2-7	CASSLRGPLDEQYF	TGTGCCAGCAGCTTGAGGGGGCCGTTGGACGAGCAGTACTTC
TRBD2	TRBV7-6	NA	TRBJ2-3	CASSTLTSGGTDTQYF	TGTGCCAGCAGCACATTAACTAGCGGGGGTACAGATACGCAGTATTTT
TRBD2	TRBV6-1	NA	TRBJ2-3	CASSEGGLGDTQYF	TGTGCCAGCAGTGAGGGGGGACTAGGAGATACGCAGTATTTT
TRBD2	TRBV9	once	TRBJ2-1	CASSVGGGQYNEQFF	TGTGCCAGCAGCGTAGGCGGGGGGCAGTACAATGAGCAGTTCTTC
NA	TRBV7-9	NA	TRBJ1-2	CASSAGNYGYTF	TGTGCCAGCAGCGCCGGTAACTATGGCTACACCTTC
TRBD1	TRBV5-6	NA	TRBJ2-7	CASSFVNRGYEQYF	TGTGCCAGCAGCTTTGTTAACAGGGGCTACGAGCAGTACTTC
NA	TRBV18	NA	TRBJ1-2	CASSPEVDYGYTF	TGTGCCAGCTCACCAGAGGTAGACTATGGCTACACCTTC
TRBD2	TRBV10-2	NA	TRBJ2-3	CASTLAGGANTQYF	TGCGCCAGCACATTAGCGGGGGGGGCAAATACGCAGTATTTT
TRBD1	TRBV7-9	NA	TRBJ2-7	CASSLDLTGGSYEQYF	TGTGCCAGCAGCTTAGACTTGACAGGGGGATCCTACGAGCAGTACTTC
NA	TRBV24-1	NA	TRBJ2-3	CATSDFLSTDTQYF	TGTGCCACCAGTGATTTTCTAAGCACAGATACGCAGTATTTT
NA	TRBV6-2/TRBV6-3	NA	TRBJ1-5	CASSYFHGRGDSNQPQHF	TGTGCCAGCAGTTACTTTCACGGCAGGGGAGATAGCAATCAGCCCCAGCATTTT
NA	TRBV2	NA	TRBJ1-6	CASSEEGSSRIHF	TGTGCCAGCAGTGAAGAAGGGAGTTCACGGATCCACTTT
TRBD1	TRBV19	NA	TRBJ1-1	CASSTGDRGGLAFF	TGTGCCAGTAGTACCGGGGACAGGGGAGGTTTAGCTTTCTTT
NA	TRBV6-5	NA	TRBJ1-5	CASRVQGNQPQHF	TGTGCCAGCAGGGTACAGGGAAATCAGCCCCAGCATTTT
NA	TRBV5-1	NA	TRBJ2-7	CASSLGPGQSYEQYF	TGCGCCAGCAGCTTGGGACCGGGACAATCCTACGAGCAGTACTTC
TRBD1	TRBV30	NA	TRBJ2-3	CAWIPRDRGADTQYF	TGTGCCTGGATCCCCCGGGACAGGGGCGCAGATACGCAGTATTTT
TRBD1	TRBV6-1	NA	TRBJ1-5	CASSEATGRGNQPQHF	TGTGCCAGCAGTGAGGCGACAGGGAGAGGCAATCAGCCCCAGCATTTT
TRBD1	TRBV11-2	NA	TRBJ2-4	CASSLDRGRDIQYF	TGTGCCAGCAGCTTGGACAGGGGACGGGATATTCAGTACTTC
NA	TRBV5-6	NA	TRBJ2-7	CASSPGVGLGPYEQYF	TGTGCCAGCAGCCCGGGGGTGGGTTTGGGCCCCTACGAGCAGTACTTC
TRBD1	TRBV5-6	NA	TRBJ1-6	CASTGTGSNSPLHF	TGTGCCAGCACCGGGACAGGGTCAAATTCACCCCTCCACTTT
NA	TRBV6-6	NA	TRBJ1-1	CACRDYPNTEAFF	TGTGCCTGCAGAGACTATCCGAACACTGAAGCTTTCTTT
TRBD1	TRBV6-5	few	TRBJ2-3	CASTRTGSTDTQYF	TGTGCCAGCACCAGGACAGGCAGCACAGATACGCAGTATTTT
TRBD1	TRBV14	NA	TRBJ1-4	CASSQERGIRGNEKLFF	TGTGCCAGCAGCCAAGAGAGAGGGATCAGGGGGAATGAAAAACTGTTTTTT
NA	TRBV19	NA	TRBJ1-2	CATLPFGSGGARGYTF	TGTGCCACCCTTCCGTTCGGGTCGGGGGGGGCGCGTGGCTACACCTTC
NA	TRBV28	NA	TRBJ2-7	CASSRQNPYEQYF	TGTGCCAGCAGTCGACAGAACCCCTACGAGCAGTACTTC
TRBD1	TRBV14	NA	TRBJ1-2	CASSLGQGNYGYTF	TGTGCCAGCAGCCTCGGACAGGGAAACTATGGCTACACCTTC
TRBD2	TRBV3-1/TRBV3-2	NA	TRBJ2-2	CASSHREGAGELFF	TGTGCCAGCAGCCACCGGGAGGGGGCCGGGGAGCTGTTTTTT
TRBD1	TRBV29-1	NA	TRBJ1-5	CSVAGTGQGQPQHF	TGCAGCGTCGCTGGGACAGGGCAGGGTCAGCCCCAGCATTTT
TRBD1	TRBV7-9	NA	TRBJ2-2	CASSWDRANTGELFF	TGTGCCAGCAGCTGGGACAGGGCGAACACCGGGGAGCTGTTTTTT
NA	TRBV3-1/TRBV3-2	NA	TRBJ1-3	CASSTRGTGNTIYF	TGTGCCAGCAGCACAAGAGGAACTGGAAACACCATATATTTT
NA	TRBV6-5	NA	TRBJ1-5	CASSYGRGQPQHF	TGTGCCAGCAGTTACGGGAGGGGTCAGCCCCAGCATTTT
NA	TRBV4-2	once	TRBJ2-2	CASSPFRDYTGELFF	TGTGCCAGCAGCCCTTTCAGGGACTACACCGGGGAGCTGTTTTTT
TRBD1	TRBV5-1	NA	TRBJ1-3	CASSFGTGSLPSSGNTIYF	TGCGCCAGCAGCTTCGGGACAGGGTCTTTACCAAGCTCTGGAAACACCATATATTTT
TRBD1	TRBV5-1	NA	TRBJ2-7	CASSFGQEFGEQYF	TGCGCCAGCAGCTTCGGACAGGAGTTTGGCGAGCAGTACTTC
TRBD1	TRBV5-4	NA	TRBJ2-1	CASSPSAQTGVNEQFF	TGTGCCAGCAGCCCTTCCGCCCAGACAGGGGTTAATGAGCAGTTCTTC
NA	TRBV30	NA	TRBJ2-7	CAWRDMGRKLKTYEQYF	TGTGCCTGGAGGGACATGGGCCGAAAGTTAAAGACCTACGAGCAGTACTTC
NA	TRBV3-1/TRBV3-2	NA	TRBJ1-5	CASSQDFGREGPQHF	TGTGCCAGCAGCCAAGATTTTGGCAGAGAGGGGCCCCAGCATTTT
NA	TRBV6-5	NA	TRBJ1-4	CASHPFSANEKLFF	TGTGCCAGTCACCCGTTCAGTGCTAATGAAAAACTGTTTTTT
TRBD2	TRBV19	NA	TRBJ2-3	CASSEGGADTQYF	TGTGCCAGTAGTGAGGGAGGGGCGGATACGCAGTATTTT
NA	TRBV25-1	NA	TRBJ1-1	CASSERGTEAFF	TGTGCCAGCAGTGAGAGGGGGACTGAAGCTTTCTTT
NA	TRBV25-1	few	TRBJ1-6	CASSVGPYNSPLHF	TGTGCCAGCAGTGTGGGCCCTTATAATTCACCCCTCCACTTT
NA	TRBV24-1	once	TRBJ1-5	CATSASGVSQHF	TGTGCCACCAGTGCCTCGGGAGTGTCCCAGCATTTT
NA	TRBV7-9	NA	TRBJ1-4	CASSLIGANNEKLFF	TGTGCCAGCAGCTTAATTGGGGCCAATAATGAAAAACTGTTTTTT
NA	TRBV10-3	NA	TRBJ2-7	CAISTGTSLEQYF	TGTGCCATCAGTACCGGGACATCCCTCGAGCAGTACTTC
NA	TRBV19	NA	TRBJ2-7	CASTPRSWGRGDEQYF	TGTGCCAGTACCCCCCGGTCTTGGGGGCGCGGCGACGAGCAGTACTTC
NA	TRBV30	NA	TRBJ1-1	CACVPLHTEAFF	TGTGCCTGCGTCCCTCTTCACACTGAAGCTTTCTTT
NA	TRBV7-8	NA	TRBJ2-5	CASGGTRETQYF	TGTGCCAGCGGGGGGACGCGAGAGACCCAGTACTTC
TRBD1	TRBV7-8	NA	TRBJ2-2	CASSLAGQDDRELFF	TGTGCCAGCAGCTTAGCGGGACAGGACGACCGGGAGCTGTTTTTT
TRBD2	TRBV4-2	NA	TRBJ2-1	CASSQDLPSGGYNEQFF	TGTGCCAGCAGCCAGGACCTACCTAGCGGGGGTTACAATGAGCAGTTCTTC
NA	TRBV6-6	NA	TRBJ1-5	CASSRYLHQRGQPQHF	TGTGCCAGCAGTCGTTACCTGCATCAACGGGGTCAGCCCCAGCATTTT
TRBD1	TRBV10-3	NA	TRBJ1-2	CAIRLPGQGLGYTF	TGTGCCATCAGACTGCCGGGACAGGGCCTTGGCTACACCTTC
TRBD2	TRBV30	NA	TRBJ2-3	CAWWPGLAGVDTQYF	TGTGCCTGGTGGCCTGGACTAGCGGGGGTGGATACGCAGTATTTT